The source of this T cell receptor beta chain is a study of blood T cell repertoires in COVID-19. As processed by the authors: By means of reference gene primer amplification, nucleated cell counts were estimated. Assay used: immunoSEQ multiplex PCR; TCRdb lists only in-frame clones, some missing. V, J and clone size are taken as reported in that table, and D and trimming were inferred from the DNA itself. The profile shows about 220,000 clones, roughly 83% of them singletons. The V and J ends lost 5 bases and 2 bases respectively, with 13 bases between them. The CDR3 is made up of 15 amino acids. Germline V gives CDR1 MNHEY, CDR2 SMNVEV (reference sequence). Participant ages covered roughly 18 to 89 years across 25 or so US areas.

This TCR derives from a woman in her thirties or forties with acute COVID-19. The rearrangement links TRBV27 to TRBJ1-5; weak D call: TRBD1 (6 bases). Sequenced input: PBMCs or T cells enriched from blood (not recorded which). The CDR3 reads CASSRQGLGNQPQHF. For the CDR3, the DNA is TGTGCCAGCAGTCGGCAGGGGTTGGGCAATCAGCCCCAGCATTTT.